These 15 T cell receptor beta chains share one sample of origin, sequenced in a study of human T cells and chemical hapten exposure. Each CDR3 protein is one row after TCRdb ran MiXCR on the RACE reads. The sample carries around 95,000 distinct CDR3 sequences, approximately 10% recorded once. The time point denotes: pre-sensitization, week 0. The treatment here: therapeutic diphenylcyclopropenone sensitization with weekly scalp DPC. Sequencing used whole blood, obtained in connection with sensitization to the hapten diphenylcyclopropenone (DPC). Receptors originate from a woman aged 55-70 years with alopecia areata. Some clones in this sample may be carry-over from other donors' samples.

This clonotype was counted many times. The rearrangement uses TRBV9 and TRBJ1-3; D remains unclear. The germline CDR1 and CDR2 sequences are SGDLS and YYNGEE. This CDR3 region has 13 residues. V lost 3 bases to trimming and J lost 2 bases, with 6 bases between them. Written as DNA, the CDR3 is TGTGCCAGCAGCGGCTATGCTGGAAACACCATATATTTT. It codes for CASSGYAGNTIYF.

This clonotype turned up a few times. The chain carries TRBV24-1 and TRBJ1-2; D perhaps matches TRBD1 (6 bases). Germline V gene sequence: CDR1 KGHDR, CDR2 SFDVKD. V was shortened by 5 bases and J by 7 bases, with 10 bases between the two germline ends. The CDR3 totals 12 residues. The CDR3 region has the DNA TGTGCCACCAGTGTTGACAGGTCTGGCTACACCTTC. Its translation: CATSVDRSGYTF.

The J gene is TRBJ1-1, the V gene TRBV7-9, with D possibly matching TRBD1 (6 bases). The V end lost 1 base, the J end lost 0 bases, and 6 bases lay between the germline ends. The CDR3 runs 14 residues. Germline V gene sequence: CDR1 SEHNR, CDR2 FQNEAQ (reference sequence). The CDR3 loop reads CASSLGTVNTEAFF. The CDR3 nucleotides are TGTGCCAGCAGCTTAGGGACAGTGAACACTGAAGCTTTCTTT.

This clonotype has a count of ten or more. The chain carries TRBV12-3 or TRBV12-4 and TRBJ1-6; D call uncertain. Trimming removed 6 bases from V and 7 bases from J, with 22 bases in between. CDR3 length: 17 residues. CDR3 sequence (DNA): TGTGCCAGCAGCCACACGGGAGGCACCCTCCCAAATTCACCCCTCCACTTT. Its translation: CASSHTGGTLPNSPLHF.

The rearrangement links TRBV2 to TRBJ2-1; D might be TRBD1 (5 bases). The germline V and J ends were trimmed by 8 bases and 10 bases, with 12 bases remaining between them. The germline gives CDR1 SNHLY, CDR2 FYNNEI. The CDR3 contains 11 residues. CDR3 sequence (DNA): TGTGCCAGCCCGCTGGCAGGGGAGCAGTTCTTC. Its protein is CASPLAGEQFF. Supplemented by reference TRBV2 and TRBJ2-1, the full variable domain reads EPEVTQTPSHQVTQMGQEVILRCVPISNHLYFYWYRQILGQKVEFLVSFYNNEISEKSEIFDDQFSVERPDGSNFTLKIRSTKLEDSAMYFCASPLAGEQFFGPGTRLTVL.

In its sample, this clonotype was seen a few times. The chain joins TRBV29-1 to TRBJ2-3, with 8 bases identical to TRBD2. Germline V gene lookup returns CDR1 SQVTM and CDR2 ANQGSEA. This CDR3 comprises 14 residues. J was trimmed by 1 base and V by 6 bases; bases with no gene match: 6. The CDR3 region has the DNA TGCAGCGTACAAACGGGAGGGGGCACAGATACGCAGTATTTT. Amino acids: CSVQTGGGTDTQYF.

This clonotype was picked up many times. The chain couples TRBV11-2 to TRBJ1-2; D is perhaps TRBD1 (5 bases). This CDR3 comprises 13 residues. CDR1 and CDR2 from the germline V gene are SGHAT and FQNNGV. Trimming removed 8 bases at V and 5 bases at J, with 15 bases between. The CDR3 region is CASEAGPTYGYTF. In DNA, the CDR3 is TGTGCCAGCGAGGCGGGACCTACGTATGGCTACACCTTC.

The sample holds one count of this clonotype. The rearrangement uses TRBV7-6 and TRBJ2-2; tentatively, D is TRBD1 (5 bases). The CDR3 loop spans 14 amino acids. Germline CDR1 SGHVS, CDR2 FNYEAQ. Trimming cost V 2 bases and J 8 bases, with 12 bases left between them. Here the CDR3 DNA reads TGTGCCAGCAGCTTAACAGGACCGACGGGGGAGCTGTTTTTT. It yields the protein CASSLTGPTGELFF.

Ten or more counts support this clonotype. V gene TRBV30 combines with J gene TRBJ2-3, with D perhaps TRBD1 or TRBD2 (5 bases each). CDR1 is GTSNPN and CDR2 is SVGIG in the germline V gene (reference sequence). This CDR3 contains 13 residues. The CDR3 protein is CAWVMGGTDTQYF. The CDR3 coding sequence is TGTGCTTGGGTGATGGGGGGCACAGATACGCAGTATTTT.

This clonotype was seen repeatedly, ten times or more. This rearrangement joins TRBV6-5 to TRBJ1-1; a weak D match, TRBD1 (6 bases). The CDR3 extends over 12 amino acids. Germline V CDR1 and CDR2: MNHEY, SVGAGI. Between the trimmed V and J ends, which lost 6 bases and 6 bases, there was a span of 11 bases. CDR3 bases: TGTGCCAGCAGAAACAGGGTTTCTGAAGCTTTCTTT. It codes for CASRNRVSEAFF.

DNA of the CDR3: TGTGCCAGCTCACCACCGGACAGACAAGAGACCCAGTACTTC. This sequence encodes CASSPPDRQETQYF. The J gene is TRBJ2-5, the V gene TRBV18; D might be TRBD1 (6 bases). Trimming removed 0 bases at V and 2 bases at J, with 7 bases between. This CDR3 is built from 14 residues. CDR1 is KGHSH and CDR2 is LQKENI in the germline V gene.

This clonotype was recorded a few times. The V call is TRBV6-1, the J call TRBJ2-3; TRBD2 matches at 8 bases. The CDR3 sequence is 12 residues long. The germline gives CDR1 MNHNS, CDR2 SASEGT. V lost 10 bases, J lost 6 bases, and 6 bases stayed unmatched. Written as DNA, the CDR3 is TGTGCCATTTCGACTAGCGCGGATACGCAGTATTTT. This translates into CAISTSADTQYF.

The CDR3: CSIRGRVTDTQYF. The CDR3 DNA reads as TGCAGCATCCGGGGCAGGGTCACAGATACGCAGTATTTT. The chain links TRBV29-1 to TRBJ2-3; D might be TRBD1 or TRBD2, each matching 5 bases. The CDR3 length is 13 residues. Germline V gene lookup returns CDR1 SQVTM and CDR2 ANQGSEA. Between the trimmed V and J ends, which lost 8 bases and 2 bases, there was a span of 14 bases.

This clonotype was counted ten times or more. The chain recombines TRBV7-2 with TRBJ1-5; D ambiguous. CDR1 is SGHTA, CDR2 FQGNSA, per germline. Trimming pared 1 base from V and 6 bases from J, leaving 13 bases between. CDR3 length: 15 residues. The CDR3 sequence is CASSLGVRVGQPQHF. In DNA, the CDR3 is TGTGCCAGCAGCTTAGGAGTCCGGGTGGGTCAGCCCCAGCATTTT.

This clonotype appeared many times. The chain combines TRBV6-6 with TRBJ1-1; TRBD1 might be the D (6 bases). Between the trimmed V and J ends, which lost 8 bases and 4 bases, there was a span of 29 bases. The CDR3 consists of 18 residues. The germline V gene encodes CDR1 MNHNY and CDR2 SVGAGI (reference sequence). CDR3 sequence: CASRIPARLNRDGTEAFF. CDR3 bases: TGTGCCAGCCGTATCCCCGCCCGATTGAACAGGGATGGCACTGAAGCTTTCTTT.